Sequencing of this T cell receptor beta chain was carried out in a study of cytomegalovirus exposure and HLA in healthy donors. Across the whole study: The approximately 120 validation repertoires matched the roughly 700 first-cohort repertoires in platform, a later analysis reported. Notes on the study in general: Reports indicated that the classifier achieved high specificity and sensitivity in diagnosing cytomegalovirus status. The tendency of first-cohort TCR clusters to co-occur in the 90 to 150 validation repertoires was the finding of a later analysis. Rare TCR sequences predominated, though certain public TCRs were found in many donors.

There are 12 residues in the CDR3. The ends were cut back, 4 bases at V and 11 bases at J, with 14 bases in the middle. The germline V gene has CDR1 MNHEY and CDR2 SMNVEV (reference sequence). This clone was counted a single time. What it recognizes is unknown. Assay used: immunoSEQ multiplex PCR; TCRdb lists only in-frame clones, some missing. The sample yields 300,000 to 350,000 clones, 88% seen once. The sample comprised PBMCs. The chain carries TRBV27 and TRBJ1-1, with D tentatively TRBD1 (5 bases). This receptor was obtained from a man aged 25 to 40 in good health and CMV-seronegative. The CDR3, as DNA: TGTGCCAGCAGTTCCCTGGGGCTGCGGGCTTTCTTT. Its protein is CASSSLGLRAFF.